This T cell receptor (beta chain) was found in a study of graft-versus-host responses after intestinal transplantation. Study summary: Transplantation in recipients was multivisceral, liver-intestinal, or isolated intestinal. Every recipient underwent anti-thymocyte globulin induction, then tacrolimus and steroids for roughly three years.

Repertoires were generated with immunoSEQ multiplex PCR, while TCRdb's copy carries only in-frame clones and drops some. This table holds about 97,000 clones, about nine tenths found once. Whole-study results and caveats: GvH clones surfaced in recipient marrow, some emerging earlier in ileum or blood.

This clone was seen more than once but under ten times. Its cognate antigen is unknown. The clonotype comes from a human donor who was the organ donor for an intestinal transplant. Source: unstimulated CD4+ T cells sorted from spleen or lymph node cells, taken before transplant.

The CDR3 region has the DNA TGCGCCAGCAGCCAAGCCGGGACTAGCGGGGGCTACGAGCAGTACTTC. It yields the protein CASSQAGTSGGYEQYF. The chain employs TRBV4-1 and TRBJ2-7; 14 nucleotides line up with TRBD2. CDR1 is MGHRA, CDR2 YSYEKL, per germline. The CDR3 has 16 residues. J lost 3 bases, V lost 1 base, and 2 bases had no gene match.